This TCR beta chain originates from a study of T cells after yellow fever vaccination. From the 5' RACE reads, TCRdb called clonotypes with MiXCR, one entry per CDR3 protein. The data contain 450,000 to 650,000 distinct CDR3 sequences, just over 20% of them singletons. Germline CDR1 MNHEY, CDR2 SVGEGT. The CDR3 is 18 amino acids. J lost 2 bases, V lost 4 bases, and 12 bases had no gene match. The receptor was derived from a man between 18 and 29 years old who received the YFV17D yellow fever vaccine. This chain joins TRBV6-2 or TRBV6-3 and TRBJ2-4, with 9 positions matching TRBD2. The sample here was PBMCs, taken around 3 weeks after the first yellow fever vaccination. CDR3 DNA: TGTGCCAGCAGTTGGGCCGCGAATGCGGGGGGGCCCAAAAACATTCAGTACTTC. It translates to CASSWAANAGGPKNIQYF.